This record concerns one T cell receptor beta chain sequence. V lost 0 bases to trimming and J lost 3 bases, with 12 bases between them. This CDR3 has 16 amino acids. Germline V gene lookup returns CDR1 MNHEY and CDR2 SMNVEV (reference sequence). The data belong to a study of regulatory T cells in long-lasting Graves disease. Time point in this sample: newly diagnosed GD, antithyroid drugs for less than 3 months. PBMCs provided the RNA from which the TCR library was made. CDR3-region Arm-PCR and iRepertoire HTBI primers produced the TCR beta libraries. TCRdb passed the multiplex PCR reads through MiXCR, listing each CDR3 protein once. The sample yields more than 400,000 distinct CDR3 sequences, about a sixth seen once. These data were likewise used in another study, on T cells in Graves' hyperthyroidism and ophthalmopathy.

The J gene is TRBJ2-1, the V gene TRBV27; perhaps TRBD2 as D (5 bases). This material consisted of peripheral blood mononuclear cells (PBMCs), taken at new diagnosis, from a patient treated with antithyroid drugs. The receptor's source is a woman in her thirties with Graves disease. The CDR3 DNA is TGTGCCAGCAGTTTATCGGCTAGCCAGATCTACAATGAGCAGTTCTTC. As protein: CASSLSASQIYNEQFF.